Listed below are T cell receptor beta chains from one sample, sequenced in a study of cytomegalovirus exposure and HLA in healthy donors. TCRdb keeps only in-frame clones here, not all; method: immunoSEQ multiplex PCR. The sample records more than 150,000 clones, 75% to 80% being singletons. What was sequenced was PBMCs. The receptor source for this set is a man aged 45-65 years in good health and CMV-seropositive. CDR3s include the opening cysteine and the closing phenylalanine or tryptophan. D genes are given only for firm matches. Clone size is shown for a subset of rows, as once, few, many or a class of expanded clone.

DNA: TGTGCCAGCAGCCGGCCGACAGGGGGCGTGGGAGATACGCAGTATTTT
CDR3: CASSRPTGGVGDTQYF
D: TRBD1
V: TRBV5-8
size: .
J: TRBJ2-3

DNA: TGTGCCATCGGTAGAAGCAATCAGCCCCAGCATTTT
CDR3: CAIGRSNQPQHF
D: .
V: TRBV28
size: .
J: TRBJ1-5

DNA: TGCAGCGTACAGGGGTTTAACACTGAAGCTTTCTTT
CDR3: CSVQGFNTEAFF
D: TRBD1
V: TRBV29-1
size: .
J: TRBJ1-1

DNA: TGCAGCGTTTGGCGGGGGGCGGACGAGCAGTACTTC
CDR3: CSVWRGADEQYF
D: TRBD2
V: TRBV29-1
size: .
J: TRBJ2-7

DNA: TGTGCCAGTAGTATACTCGGCGGGGGGAGCACAGATACGCAGTATTTT
CDR3: CASSILGGGSTDTQYF
D: TRBD2
V: TRBV19
size: .
J: TRBJ2-3

DNA: TGTGCCAGTAGTGTCAGGGACAGTCTAGCCAAAAACATTCAGTACTTC
CDR3: CASSVRDSLAKNIQYF
D: TRBD1
V: TRBV25-1
size: .
J: TRBJ2-4

DNA: TGTGCCAGTAGTATCCGGACAGGGGAACCCTACACCTTC
CDR3: CASSIRTGEPYTF
D: TRBD1
V: TRBV19
size: .
J: TRBJ1-2

DNA: TGTGCCAGCAGCCTCAGGGTTCGAGAGACCCAGTACTTC
CDR3: CASSLRVRETQYF
D: .
V: TRBV7-7
size: .
J: TRBJ2-5

DNA: TGTGCCAGCAGACTCGGGACAGGGTGGACAGATACGCAGTATTTT
CDR3: CASRLGTGWTDTQYF
D: TRBD1
V: TRBV28
size: .
J: TRBJ2-3

DNA: TGCGCCAGCAGCTTGGGAGGGATTGGCAATCAGCCCCAGCATTTT
CDR3: CASSLGGIGNQPQHF
D: .
V: TRBV5-1
size: once
J: TRBJ1-5

DNA: TGTGCCAGCAACGCGGACAGACTTAGCAATCAGCCCCAGCATTTT
CDR3: CASNADRLSNQPQHF
D: .
V: TRBV5-8
size: .
J: TRBJ1-5

DNA: TGTGCCAGCAGCTTAGAAAGCAGGGGGCCCAGTGGCTACACCTTC
CDR3: CASSLESRGPSGYTF
D: TRBD1
V: TRBV7-2
size: .
J: TRBJ1-2

DNA: TGCGCCAGCAGCCAAGGTAGCGGGGGGAGTACAGATACGCAGTATTTT
CDR3: CASSQGSGGSTDTQYF
D: TRBD2
V: TRBV4-3
size: .
J: TRBJ2-3